The rows below give T cell receptor beta chains drawn from one sample of a study of T cells in localized non-small cell lung cancer. The protocol was immunoSEQ multiplex PCR, while the TCRdb copy is restricted to in-frame clones and leaves out a portion. The sample has 3,000 to 4,000 clones; roughly 45% are singletons. The sample here was lung tumor tissue, taken before any cancer treatment. The receptors stem from a male donor aged 60 or older with stage I lung adenocarcinoma. Each CDR3 is given with its conserved first and last residue. The order of the fields is clone size, D gene, J gene, V gene, CDR3 protein, CDR3 DNA. The D gene is left open where the match is weak. A clone size is listed for some rows: how often the clone was seen (once, few, many), or a class if it is expanded.

NA | NA | TRBJ2-2 | TRBV28 | CASSLLGTQNPVELFF | TGTGCCAGCAGTTTATTGGGGACTCAAAATCCCGTGGAGCTGTTTTTT
NA | NA | TRBJ1-4 | TRBV23-1 | CASSQSEGVHEKLFF | TGCGCCAGCAGTCAATCGGAAGGGGTGCACGAAAAACTGTTTTTT
NA | NA | TRBJ1-3 | TRBV6-8 | CASTMGLGGNTIYF | TGTGCCAGCACCATGGGACTGGGTGGAAACACCATATATTTT
NA | TRBD2 | TRBJ2-7 | TRBV28 | CASSLPLTSVYEQYF | TGTGCCAGCAGCCTTCCCCTTACTAGCGTCTACGAGCAGTACTTC
medium-sized | TRBD2 | TRBJ2-1 | TRBV28 | CASSTQRGEQFF | TGTGCCAGCAGTACTCAGCGGGGGGAGCAGTTCTTC
NA | TRBD1 | TRBJ1-5 | TRBV18 | CASSRGQDSNQPQHF | TGTGCCAGCTCACGGGGACAGGATAGCAATCAGCCCCAGCATTTT
few | TRBD1 | TRBJ2-5 | TRBV11-3 | CASSLDRGRETQYF | TGTGCCAGCAGCTTAGACAGGGGGCGAGAGACCCAGTACTTC
NA | NA | TRBJ1-4 | TRBV6-8 | CASSLSPGGEKLFF | TGTGCCAGCAGTTTAAGCCCGGGGGGTGAAAAACTGTTTTTT
NA | NA | TRBJ2-2 | TRBV29-1 | CSAQKPPNTGELFF | TGCAGCGCCCAGAAGCCCCCCAACACCGGGGAGCTGTTTTTT
medium-sized | NA | TRBJ1-2 | TRBV6-8 | CASTETANYGYTF | TGTGCCAGCACCGAGACAGCTAACTATGGCTACACCTTC
medium-sized | TRBD1 | TRBJ2-3 | TRBV9 | CASRIDRVTDTQYF | TGTGCCAGCAGGATCGACAGGGTCACAGATACGCAGTATTTT
NA | NA | TRBJ1-3 | TRBV28 | CASTPVIYSGNTIYF | TGTGCCAGCACCCCGGTCATCTACTCTGGAAACACCATATATTTT
medium-sized | NA | TRBJ2-5 | TRBV9 | CASSEGLYQETQYF | TGTGCCAGCAGTGAAGGTCTATACCAAGAGACCCAGTACTTC
few | TRBD1 | TRBJ2-7 | TRBV2 | CASSGDSYEQYF | TGTGCCAGCAGTGGGGACAGCTACGAGCAGTACTTC
NA | NA | TRBJ2-7 | TRBV6-8 | CASRGGTYEQYF | TGTGCCAGCCGGGGCGGGACCTACGAGCAGTACTTC
NA | TRBD1 | TRBJ1-1 | TRBV28 | CASSPLTGVNTEAFF | TGTGCCAGCAGCCCGCTGACAGGGGTTAACACTGAAGCTTTCTTT
NA | NA | TRBJ1-2 | TRBV28 | CASRNTLGAGWSGYTF | TGTGCCAGCAGAAACACTCTCGGGGCAGGGTGGAGTGGCTACACCTTC
few | NA | TRBJ2-2 | TRBV6-8 | CASRPLNTGELFF | TGTGCCAGCAGACCCCTGAACACCGGGGAGCTGTTTTTT
NA | NA | TRBJ1-3 | TRBV6-8 | CASSPQPSGNTIYF | TGTGCCAGCAGCCCTCAACCCTCTGGAAACACCATATATTTT
few | NA | TRBJ1-4 | TRBV6-8 | CASGGQAGNEKLFF | TGTGCCAGCGGAGGCCAGGCCGGTAATGAAAAACTGTTTTTT
NA | TRBD1 | TRBJ2-3 | TRBV5-1 | CASSLEGARTDTQYF | TGCGCCAGCAGCTTGGAGGGGGCGCGCACAGATACGCAGTATTTT
NA | TRBD1 | TRBJ2-7 | TRBV10-3 | CAIRRQGVTYEQYF | TGTGCCATCAGGCGACAGGGGGTGACTTACGAGCAGTACTTC
NA | TRBD1 | TRBJ1-4 | TRBV19 | CASSLGFTGGGREKLFF | TGTGCCAGTAGTCTGGGGTTCACAGGGGGCGGTCGTGAAAAACTGTTTTTT
large | NA | TRBJ1-2 | TRBV30 | CAWSVTGSMGDYGYTF | TGTGCCTGGAGTGTAACAGGGTCCATGGGGGACTATGGCTACACCTTC
NA | TRBD1 | TRBJ2-5 | TRBV19 | CASSGQGRKTQYF | TGTGCCAGTAGCGGACAGGGAAGGAAGACCCAGTACTTC
few | NA | TRBJ1-4 | TRBV6-8 | CASSWGGIEVEKLFF | TGTGCCAGCAGTTGGGGTGGGATAGAAGTTGAAAAACTGTTTTTT
few | NA | TRBJ1-1 | TRBV11-3 | CASSSHQGGTEAFF | TGTGCCAGCAGCTCACACCAGGGCGGCACTGAAGCTTTCTTT
NA | TRBD2 | TRBJ2-6 | TRBV18 | CASSPTGGASGANVLTF | TGTGCCAGCTCCCCAACGGGAGGTGCCTCTGGGGCCAACGTCCTGACTTTC
NA | TRBD1 | TRBJ2-6 | TRBV5-1 | CASSPPTGVGANVLTF | TGCGCCAGCAGCCCTCCCACAGGGGTTGGGGCCAACGTCCTGACTTTC
NA | NA | TRBJ1-2 | TRBV15 | CATSGGNRQAGEGYTF | TGTGCCACCAGCGGAGGAAACCGACAGGCTGGAGAAGGCTACACCTTC
NA | NA | TRBJ2-5 | TRBV15 | CATSSGGGRTVLETQYF | TGTGCCACCAGCAGTGGCGGAGGTCGGACAGTCTTGGAGACCCAGTACTTC
NA | NA | TRBJ1-2 | TRBV28 | CASRPGTNYGYTF | TGTGCCAGCAGACCCGGGACCAACTATGGCTACACCTTC
NA | NA | TRBJ1-1 | TRBV11-3 | CASSPDRNFDTEAFF | TGTGCCAGCAGCCCAGACAGGAACTTTGACACTGAAGCTTTCTTT
NA | TRBD1 | TRBJ1-2 | TRBV28 | CASSFTWDRVESSPYGYTF | TGTGCCAGCAGCTTTACGTGGGACAGGGTTGAATCTTCCCCCTATGGCTACACCTTC
NA | TRBD1 | TRBJ1-2 | TRBV6-8 | CASSYVRTGGGYGYTF | TGTGCCAGCAGTTACGTCCGGACAGGGGGCGGCTATGGCTACACCTTC
few | NA | TRBJ1-3 | TRBV11-3 | CASSHGSSGNTIYF | TGTGCCAGCAGCCATGGGTCCTCTGGAAACACCATATATTTT
few | NA | TRBJ2-7 | TRBV6-7 | CASSRGVDPYEQYF | TGTGCCAGCAGTAGGGGTGTCGATCCCTACGAGCAGTACTTC
NA | NA | TRBJ2-1 | TRBV19 | CASGVLAPSFQFF | TGTGCCAGTGGGGTACTAGCCCCGTCGTTCCAGTTCTTC
few | TRBD1 | TRBJ2-2 | TRBV18 | CASSHLGQGSSGELFF | TGTGCCAGCTCACACTTGGGACAGGGATCATCCGGGGAGCTGTTTTTT
NA | NA | TRBJ2-7 | TRBV29-1 | CSVEVNGGYEQYF | TGCAGCGTTGAAGTTAATGGTGGTTACGAGCAGTACTTC
medium-sized | TRBD1 | TRBJ1-4 | TRBV6-8 | CAISAGQGANEKLFF | TGTGCCATCAGCGCTGGACAGGGGGCAAATGAAAAACTGTTTTTT
NA | TRBD1 | TRBJ2-1 | TRBV6-8 | CASSVLPGQGDNEQFF | TGTGCCAGCAGTGTCCTTCCGGGACAGGGGGACAATGAGCAGTTCTTC
NA | NA | TRBJ1-4 | TRBV30 | CAWSVTNEKLFF | TGTGCCTGGAGTGTAACTAATGAAAAACTGTTTTTT
few | TRBD1 | TRBJ1-1 | TRBV6-8 | CAISPTILGRQGETTEAFF | TGTGCCATCAGTCCCACGATTTTGGGAAGACAGGGAGAGACCACTGAAGCTTTCTTT
few | NA | TRBJ2-4 | TRBV29-1 | CSAYDRGGIQYF | TGCAGCGCCTACGACAGGGGAGGGATTCAGTACTTC
few | NA | TRBJ2-7 | TRBV2 | CASSPGGAGNPSYEQYF | TGTGCCAGCAGCCCAGGGGGGGCAGGGAACCCCTCCTACGAGCAGTACTTC
few | TRBD2 | TRBJ2-7 | TRBV29-1 | CSVGSGTSGRVGYEQYF | TGCAGCGTTGGTTCTGGGACTAGCGGGAGAGTAGGCTACGAGCAGTACTTC
NA | TRBD1 | TRBJ1-2 | TRBV18 | CASSPVFGTANYGYTF | TGTGCCAGCTCACCAGTATTCGGGACAGCTAACTATGGCTACACCTTC
few | NA | TRBJ1-1 | TRBV6-8 | CASRDRAPGHPEAFF | TGTGCCAGCAGGGATCGCGCACCGGGACACCCTGAAGCTTTCTTT
NA | NA | TRBJ2-3 | TRBV19 | CASSIRGYGTDTQYF | TGTGCCAGTAGTATAAGAGGGTACGGCACAGATACGCAGTATTTT
NA | NA | TRBJ2-2 | TRBV14 | CASSQVTSRQGTNTGELFF | TGTGCCAGCAGCCAAGTTACTTCGCGGCAGGGGACGAACACCGGGGAGCTGTTTTTT
medium-sized | NA | TRBJ1-6 | TRBV6-8 | CASSPGATIRRSPLHF | TGTGCCAGCAGCCCCGGGGCAACAATCCGCCGGTCACCCCTCCACTTT
NA | TRBD1 | TRBJ2-5 | TRBV19 | CASNQQGAETQYF | TGTGCCAGTAATCAACAGGGGGCAGAGACCCAGTACTTC
few | TRBD1 | TRBJ2-7 | TRBV11-3 | CASSPGTGIHEQYF | TGTGCCAGCAGCCCCGGGACAGGGATACACGAGCAGTACTTC
once | TRBD2 | TRBJ2-1 | TRBV18 | CASSPLAGTNEQFF | TGTGCCAGCTCACCGTTAGCGGGTACAAATGAGCAGTTCTTC